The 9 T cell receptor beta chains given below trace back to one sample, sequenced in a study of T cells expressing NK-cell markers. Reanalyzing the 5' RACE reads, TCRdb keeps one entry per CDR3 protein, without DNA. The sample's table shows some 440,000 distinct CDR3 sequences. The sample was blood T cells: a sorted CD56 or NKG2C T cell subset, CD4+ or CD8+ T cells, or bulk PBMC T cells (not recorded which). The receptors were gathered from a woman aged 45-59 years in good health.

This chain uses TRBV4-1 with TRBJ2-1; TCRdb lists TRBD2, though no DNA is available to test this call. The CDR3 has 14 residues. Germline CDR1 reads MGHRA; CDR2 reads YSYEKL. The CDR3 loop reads CASSGRESVNEQFF.

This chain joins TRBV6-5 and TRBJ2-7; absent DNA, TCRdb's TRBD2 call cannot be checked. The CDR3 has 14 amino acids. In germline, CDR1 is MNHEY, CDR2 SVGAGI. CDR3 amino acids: CATTGLAGPYEQYF.

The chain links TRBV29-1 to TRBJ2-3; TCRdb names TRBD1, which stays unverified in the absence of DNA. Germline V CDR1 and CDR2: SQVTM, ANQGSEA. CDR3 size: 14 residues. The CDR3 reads CSVDPESSANTQYF.

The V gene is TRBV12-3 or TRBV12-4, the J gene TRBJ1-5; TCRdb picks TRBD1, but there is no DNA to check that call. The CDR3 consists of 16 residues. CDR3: CASSPRGQGAGQPQHF.

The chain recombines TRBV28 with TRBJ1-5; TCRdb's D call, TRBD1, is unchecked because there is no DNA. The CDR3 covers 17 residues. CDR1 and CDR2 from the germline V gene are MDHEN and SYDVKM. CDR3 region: CASSGEWGAISNQPQHF.

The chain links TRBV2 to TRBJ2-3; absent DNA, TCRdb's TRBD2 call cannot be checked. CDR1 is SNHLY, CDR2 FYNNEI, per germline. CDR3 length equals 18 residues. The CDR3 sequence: CASSVRGAHSSGTDTQYF.

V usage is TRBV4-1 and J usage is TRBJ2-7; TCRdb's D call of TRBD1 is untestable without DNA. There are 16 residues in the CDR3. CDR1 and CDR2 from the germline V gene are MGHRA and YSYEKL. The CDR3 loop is CASSQENWGLTYEQYF.

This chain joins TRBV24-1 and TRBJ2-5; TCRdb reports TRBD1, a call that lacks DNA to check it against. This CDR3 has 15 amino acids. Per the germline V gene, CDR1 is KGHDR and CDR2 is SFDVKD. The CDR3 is CATSDRDRFVETQYF.

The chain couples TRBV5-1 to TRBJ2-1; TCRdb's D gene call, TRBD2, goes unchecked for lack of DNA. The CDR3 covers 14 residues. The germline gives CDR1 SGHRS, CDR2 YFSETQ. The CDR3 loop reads CASSLGGSSDEQFF.